The 10 T cell receptor beta chains below were found in one sample sequenced in a study of blood T cell repertoires in COVID-19 (dated by TCRdb to 2019 to 2021). Receptor amplification or capture employed the immunoSEQ multiplex PCR assay. The table was pulled from immuneACCESS by TCRdb, which kept in-frame rearrangements only. Such tables lose some clones; where checked, under half of the loss comes from unresolved V genes, and the rest has no known cause. Recorded for this sample are about 220,000 clones; 88% of them occurred a single time. Under 2.5% of the sample comes from the top ten. The sample was PBMCs or T cells enriched from blood (not recorded which). Source of these receptors: a woman aged 40 to 55 with acute COVID-19.

This sequence joins TRBV6-2 or TRBV6-3 and TRBJ2-4; TRBD2 matches 11 bases. Germline loops: CDR1 MNHEY, CDR2 SVGEGT. This CDR3 has 13 residues. V lost 6 bases to trimming and J lost 13 bases; unmatched junction nucleotides: 8. The CDR3 sequence: CASSWGLAADQYF. DNA of the CDR3: TGTGCCAGCAGCTGGGGACTAGCGGCGGACCAGTACTTC.

This clone showed up just a few times. The rearrangement joins TRBV10-2 to TRBJ1-1; maybe TRBD1 (5 bases). CDR1 is WSHSY, CDR2 SAAADI, per germline. V lost 3 bases and J lost 7, with 9 bases in between. The CDR3 runs to 12 residues. CDR3 nucleotides: TGCGCCAGCAGTGATGCCCAGGGTGAAGCTTTCTTT. It codes for CASSDAQGEAFF.

J is TRBJ1-5 and V is TRBV30, with D possibly TRBD1 on 5 matching bases. The germline CDR1 and CDR2 sequences are GTSNPN and SVGIG (reference sequence). Trimming stripped 2 bases from V and 1 base from J, with 9 bases between. This CDR3 is 14 amino acids long. CDR3 in amino acids: CAWSTGHSNQPQHF. CDR3 nucleotides: TGTGCCTGGAGTACAGGACACAGCAATCAGCCCCAGCATTTT.

J is TRBJ1-2 and V is TRBV7-2; 7 bases align to TRBD1. CDR1 and CDR2 (germline): SGHTA, FQGNSA. The length of the CDR3 is 16 residues. Germline trimming cut 6 bases from V and 1 base from J; bases unmatched to any gene: 11. CDR3 residues: CASSVSGQLINYGYTF. The CDR3 region has the DNA TGTGCCAGCAGTGTGTCGGGACAGCTAATTAACTATGGCTACACCTTC.

J is TRBJ1-3 and V is TRBV7-2, with D perhaps matching TRBD1 (5 bases). Per the germline V gene, CDR1 is SGHTA and CDR2 is FQGNSA. The length of the CDR3 is 13 residues. V was trimmed by 1 base and J by 6 bases, leaving 7 bases between them. The CDR3 DNA reads TGTGCCAGCAGCTTAGGACAGATAAACACCATATATTTT. This encodes CASSLGQINTIYF.

The chain is built from TRBV11-2 and TRBJ2-7, with D possibly TRBD1 on 6 matching bases. The CDR3 has 14 residues. V was cut by 3 bases and J by 2 bases, with 11 bases left in between. The germline V gene has CDR1 SGHAT and CDR2 FQNNGV. The DNA for the CDR3 is TGTGCCAGCAGCTTTAACAGGGTAACCTACGAGCAGTACTTC. It codes for CASSFNRVTYEQYF. Together with reference TRBV11-2 and TRBJ2-7, the CDR3 gives the full variable domain: EAGVAQSPRYKIIEKRQSVAFWCNPISGHATLYWYQQILGQGPKLLIQFQNNGVVDDSQLPKDRFSAERLKGVDSTLKIQPAKLEDSAVYLCASSFNRVTYEQYFGPGTRLTVT.

V usage is TRBV4-2 and J usage is TRBJ1-5, with 8 bases identical to TRBD1. This CDR3 contains 17 residues. Germline lookup yields CDR1 LGHNA and CDR2 YNFKEQ. The V gene end was trimmed by 0 bases and the J gene end by 5 bases; junction bases not matched to a gene: 9. The DNA of the CDR3 is TGTGCCAGCAGCCAAGATCAGGGGAAGACAGGGGATCAGCCCCAGCATTTT. It is translated as CASSQDQGKTGDQPQHF.

The genes are TRBV30 and TRBJ1-1; D is undetermined. Per the germline V gene, CDR1 is GTSNPN and CDR2 is SVGIG (reference sequence). The CDR3 consists of 12 residues. Trimming pared 2 bases from V and 8 bases from J, leaving 12 bases between. The CDR3 region has the DNA TGTGCCTGGAGTCCTTCGGGTGTCGAAGCTTTCTTT. Residues: CAWSPSGVEAFF.

On this clone itself: A read error may produce the germline difference seen at one junction end. The chain recombines TRBV7-7 with TRBJ2-3, with 7 bases identical to TRBD2. The CDR3 runs to 15 residues. CDR1 is SSHAT, CDR2 FNYEAQ, per germline (reference sequence). The CDR3 reads CASSLGGNSADTQYF. CDR3 bases: TGTGCTAGCAGCTTGGGGGGGAATAGCGCAGATACGCAGTATTTT.

This clone was observed a handful of times. V is TRBV15 and J is TRBJ2-1; TRBD2 aligns across 10 bases. Germline values: CDR1 LNHNV, CDR2 YYDKDF (reference sequence). This CDR3 region has 16 residues. V was clipped by 0 bases and J by 3 bases; unmatched bases: 2. The CDR3 is CATSRDSSGGYNEQFF. The CDR3 coding sequence is TGTGCCACCAGCAGAGATTCTAGCGGGGGCTACAATGAGCAGTTCTTC.